The rows below give T cell receptor beta chains drawn from one sample of a study of cytomegalovirus exposure and HLA in healthy donors. Assay: immunoSEQ multiplex PCR; the TCRdb copy retains only in-frame clones and omits some. Of fewer than 200,000 clones listed, approximately 81% are singletons. The specimen was PBMCs. These receptors were taken from a woman between 18 and 29 years old in good health and CMV-seronegative. Each CDR3 is given with its conserved first and last residue. Fields, in order: CDR3 DNA, CDR3 protein, J gene, V gene, D gene, clone size. The D gene is left open where the match is weak. The size of a clone is reported for some rows only, either as once, few or many, or as a class for expanded clones.

cdr3_nt: TGTGCCAGCAGCAACAGGGTTCTTGGCTCCTACGAGCAGTACTTC
cdr3_aa: CASSNRVLGSYEQYF
j_call: TRBJ2-7
v_call: TRBV27
d_call: -
clone_size: -

cdr3_nt: TGCGCCAGCAGCTTGAAAGGGGTGGAGCAGTACTTC
cdr3_aa: CASSLKGVEQYF
j_call: TRBJ2-7
v_call: TRBV5-1
d_call: -
clone_size: -

cdr3_nt: TGTGCCAGTTTCGGTGGGACAGAAAATCTTTATGGCTACACCTTC
cdr3_aa: CASFGGTENLYGYTF
j_call: TRBJ1-2
v_call: TRBV28
d_call: TRBD1
clone_size: -

cdr3_nt: TGCAGCGCCGCTACTAGACTAGCCCCGGAGCAGTACTTC
cdr3_aa: CSAATRLAPEQYF
j_call: TRBJ2-5
v_call: TRBV29-1
d_call: TRBD2
clone_size: -

cdr3_nt: TGTGCCAGCAGCCCCTCTGAGCGGGGGGGAGACAATGAGCAGTTCTTC
cdr3_aa: CASSPSERGGDNEQFF
j_call: TRBJ2-1
v_call: TRBV6-4
d_call: TRBD2
clone_size: -

cdr3_nt: TGTGCCAGCAGTGACCCAAGGACAGGGAAAGACTCTGGAAACACCATATATTTT
cdr3_aa: CASSDPRTGKDSGNTIYF
j_call: TRBJ1-3
v_call: TRBV6-4
d_call: TRBD1
clone_size: -

cdr3_nt: TGTGCCAGCTCACCATCAGCGGATTATGGCTACACCTTC
cdr3_aa: CASSPSADYGYTF
j_call: TRBJ1-2
v_call: TRBV18
d_call: -
clone_size: -

cdr3_nt: TGTGCCAGCTCACCAACGGACAGAAGGGCAGATACGCAGTATTTT
cdr3_aa: CASSPTDRRADTQYF
j_call: TRBJ2-3
v_call: TRBV18
d_call: -
clone_size: -

cdr3_nt: TGTGCCATCAGTGAGCGCGGGCAGGGGGACGGCTACACCTTC
cdr3_aa: CAISERGQGDGYTF
j_call: TRBJ1-2
v_call: TRBV10-3
d_call: TRBD1
clone_size: -

cdr3_nt: TGTGCCAGCAGTCACCCGCTGGGACAGGGAAGCAATCAGCCCCAGCATTTT
cdr3_aa: CASSHPLGQGSNQPQHF
j_call: TRBJ1-5
v_call: TRBV28
d_call: TRBD1
clone_size: few

cdr3_nt: TGCGCCAGCAGCTTGGGTTTGGGGGGATCCCATGGCTACACCTTC
cdr3_aa: CASSLGLGGSHGYTF
j_call: TRBJ1-2
v_call: TRBV5-1
d_call: -
clone_size: -

cdr3_nt: TGTGCCAGCTCACCCTCCGGCGGGAGGGCCTACTACGAGCAGTACTTC
cdr3_aa: CASSPSGGRAYYEQYF
j_call: TRBJ2-7
v_call: TRBV18
d_call: TRBD2
clone_size: few

cdr3_nt: TGTGCCTGGAGTGTACGCCAGGCCCTCGCTGAGACCCAGTACTTC
cdr3_aa: CAWSVRQALAETQYF
j_call: TRBJ2-5
v_call: TRBV30
d_call: -
clone_size: -

cdr3_nt: TGTGCCAGCAGTTGGGTTGGGGAGCTTCAAGAGACCCAGTACTTC
cdr3_aa: CASSWVGELQETQYF
j_call: TRBJ2-5
v_call: TRBV6-6
d_call: -
clone_size: few

cdr3_nt: TGCGCCAGCAGCCTAGCTAGCGTCTCCTACAATGAGCAGTTCTTC
cdr3_aa: CASSLASVSYNEQFF
j_call: TRBJ2-1
v_call: TRBV5-1
d_call: -
clone_size: -

cdr3_nt: TGTGCCAGCAGTTCTCGACGACGCGGCACTAATGAAAAACTGTTTTTT
cdr3_aa: CASSSRRRGTNEKLFF
j_call: TRBJ1-4
v_call: TRBV27
d_call: -
clone_size: -

cdr3_nt: TGTGCCAGCTCATCGGGAGTGGGTAGAGATGGGCAGTATTTT
cdr3_aa: CASSSGVGRDGQYF
j_call: TRBJ2-3
v_call: TRBV5-4
d_call: -
clone_size: -

cdr3_nt: TGTGCCAGCTCAAACAGGGGATCCTACGAGCAGTACTTC
cdr3_aa: CASSNRGSYEQYF
j_call: TRBJ2-7
v_call: TRBV18
d_call: TRBD1
clone_size: -

cdr3_nt: TGTGCCAGCAGCGTACGAAGCGGGAGTGGAGAGACCCAGTACTTC
cdr3_aa: CASSVRSGSGETQYF
j_call: TRBJ2-5
v_call: TRBV9
d_call: TRBD2
clone_size: -

cdr3_nt: TGTGCCAGCAGAGCCACGGGACTAGCGGGAGTTCCCAATCAAGAGACCCAGTACTTC
cdr3_aa: CASRATGLAGVPNQETQYF
j_call: TRBJ2-5
v_call: TRBV28
d_call: TRBD2
clone_size: -

cdr3_nt: TGTGCCAGCAGTTTACCTCCGGGGGACAGGGGCTCCGAGCAGTACTTC
cdr3_aa: CASSLPPGDRGSEQYF
j_call: TRBJ2-7
v_call: TRBV28
d_call: TRBD1
clone_size: -

cdr3_nt: TGCGCCAGCAGCGGTGGGGTCAGGAGTCGGGAGCAGTACTTC
cdr3_aa: CASSGGVRSREQYF
j_call: TRBJ2-5
v_call: TRBV5-1
d_call: -
clone_size: -

cdr3_nt: TGTGCCAGCAGCATAGACCCAGGGGGCGGAGAGACCCAGTACTTC
cdr3_aa: CASSIDPGGGETQYF
j_call: TRBJ2-5
v_call: TRBV5-4
d_call: TRBD1
clone_size: -

cdr3_nt: TGTGCCAGCAGTTTCAGTGAGGAGTACTATGGCTACACCTTC
cdr3_aa: CASSFSEEYYGYTF
j_call: TRBJ1-2
v_call: TRBV28
d_call: -
clone_size: -

cdr3_nt: TGTGCCAGTAGTATAACAGCAGAGAGAAACTACGAGCAGTACTTC
cdr3_aa: CASSITAERNYEQYF
j_call: TRBJ2-7
v_call: TRBV19
d_call: -
clone_size: -

cdr3_nt: TGTGCCTGGAGTGTCGGACAGGGAGAGCGCTTC
cdr3_aa: CAWSVGQGERF
j_call: TRBJ2-7
v_call: TRBV30
d_call: TRBD1
clone_size: once

cdr3_nt: TGCAGCGTGGAGCTCGGGACAGGCCAAGAGACCCAGTACTTC
cdr3_aa: CSVELGTGQETQYF
j_call: TRBJ2-5
v_call: TRBV29-1
d_call: TRBD1
clone_size: -

cdr3_nt: TGCGCCAGCAGCTTGCGCCGGAGGGACCAAGAGACCCAGTACTTC
cdr3_aa: CASSLRRRDQETQYF
j_call: TRBJ2-5
v_call: TRBV5-1
d_call: -
clone_size: -

cdr3_nt: TGTGCCAGCAGCTTAGATGGTGGGGGGTATGGCTACACCTTC
cdr3_aa: CASSLDGGGYGYTF
j_call: TRBJ1-2
v_call: TRBV7-6
d_call: -
clone_size: -

cdr3_nt: TGTGCCAGCAGCTTGGGGGCCGCGAGTCCCTACGAGCAGTACTTC
cdr3_aa: CASSLGAASPYEQYF
j_call: TRBJ2-7
v_call: TRBV11-3
d_call: -
clone_size: -

cdr3_nt: TGTTCCAGCAGCTTAGACCGGGACAGCTCACAAGCTTTCTTT
cdr3_aa: CSSSLDRDSSQAFF
j_call: TRBJ1-1
v_call: TRBV7-9
d_call: TRBD1
clone_size: -

cdr3_nt: TGCGCCAGCCGAAGGACTAGCGGAAAAACAGATACGCAGTATTTT
cdr3_aa: CASRRTSGKTDTQYF
j_call: TRBJ2-3
v_call: TRBV5-1
d_call: TRBD2
clone_size: -

cdr3_nt: TGTGCCAGCAGCTTAGCCACAGGGCTAACTAATGAAAAACTGTTTTTT
cdr3_aa: CASSLATGLTNEKLFF
j_call: TRBJ1-4
v_call: TRBV7-6
d_call: -
clone_size: -

cdr3_nt: TGTGCCAGCAGCTTTAACAGGGCGGATGGCTACACCTTC
cdr3_aa: CASSFNRADGYTF
j_call: TRBJ1-2
v_call: TRBV7-8
d_call: -
clone_size: -

cdr3_nt: TGTGCCAGCAGCGTTACCGGGACAGGGTTCAATGAGCAGTTCTTC
cdr3_aa: CASSVTGTGFNEQFF
j_call: TRBJ2-1
v_call: TRBV5-5
d_call: TRBD1
clone_size: -

cdr3_nt: TGTGCCAGCAGCCCCTGGGGAGGGCAAGGCGAGCAGTACTTC
cdr3_aa: CASSPWGGQGEQYF
j_call: TRBJ2-7
v_call: TRBV11-3
d_call: TRBD2
clone_size: -

cdr3_nt: TGTGCCAGCAGCTTAGTAGAGGGTGCTGCTTTCTTT
cdr3_aa: CASSLVEGAAFF
j_call: TRBJ1-1
v_call: TRBV7-9
d_call: -
clone_size: -

cdr3_nt: TGTGCCAGCGGAGAATCACCGGGACAGATTCCTTACGAGCAGTACTTC
cdr3_aa: CASGESPGQIPYEQYF
j_call: TRBJ2-7
v_call: TRBV27
d_call: TRBD1
clone_size: once

cdr3_nt: TGCAGCGTTGCAGTCCAGGCTGGAAACACCATATATTTT
cdr3_aa: CSVAVQAGNTIYF
j_call: TRBJ1-3
v_call: TRBV29-1
d_call: -
clone_size: few

cdr3_nt: TGTGCCAGCTCACCACCCACGGGGGGCGGGCCTCGGGGCACAGATACGCAGTATTTT
cdr3_aa: CASSPPTGGGPRGTDTQYF
j_call: TRBJ2-3
v_call: TRBV18
d_call: -
clone_size: -

cdr3_nt: TGTGCCACCAGCAGAGGGACAGACGGCAATCAGCCCCAGCATTTT
cdr3_aa: CATSRGTDGNQPQHF
j_call: TRBJ1-5
v_call: TRBV15
d_call: -
clone_size: -

cdr3_nt: TGTGCCAGCAGCGTAACTAGCGAGTATGAGCAGTTCTTC
cdr3_aa: CASSVTSEYEQFF
j_call: TRBJ2-1
v_call: TRBV9
d_call: TRBD2
clone_size: -

cdr3_nt: TGCGCCAGCAGCTTGGACAGGCACTACGAGCAGTACTTC
cdr3_aa: CASSLDRHYEQYF
j_call: TRBJ2-7
v_call: TRBV5-1
d_call: -
clone_size: few

cdr3_nt: TGTGCCAGCAGCTGGAGCATGGGACTAGCGGGACCGCCGGGTGGGCAGTACTTC
cdr3_aa: CASSWSMGLAGPPGGQYF
j_call: TRBJ2-7
v_call: TRBV28
d_call: TRBD2
clone_size: -

cdr3_nt: TGTGCCAGCAGGGCCGATACAGGGTTCCGCGTGAACCGTCACTACGAGCAGTACTTC
cdr3_aa: CASRADTGFRVNRHYEQYF
j_call: TRBJ2-7
v_call: TRBV2
d_call: -
clone_size: -

cdr3_nt: TGTGCCAGCAGCTTAGCCCGACTAGCGCCAGATACGCAGTATTTT
cdr3_aa: CASSLARLAPDTQYF
j_call: TRBJ2-3
v_call: TRBV7-8
d_call: TRBD2
clone_size: -

cdr3_nt: TGTGCCAGCAAAGGCCTAGCGGGAAGCGCCGGGGAGCTGTTTTTT
cdr3_aa: CASKGLAGSAGELFF
j_call: TRBJ2-2
v_call: TRBV6-4
d_call: TRBD2
clone_size: -

cdr3_nt: TGTGCCAGCAGCTTAGCACGAGCGGCCCTCAATCAGCCCCAGCATTTT
cdr3_aa: CASSLARAALNQPQHF
j_call: TRBJ1-5
v_call: TRBV7-8
d_call: -
clone_size: -

cdr3_nt: TGTGCCAGCAGCTCTACTAGCGGGAGCGACCATGAGCAGTTCTTC
cdr3_aa: CASSSTSGSDHEQFF
j_call: TRBJ2-1
v_call: TRBV7-3
d_call: TRBD2
clone_size: -

cdr3_nt: TGTGCCAGCAGCTTGGTAGGGCAGGGAACTTCTGGCTACACCTTC
cdr3_aa: CASSLVGQGTSGYTF
j_call: TRBJ1-2
v_call: TRBV5-6
d_call: -
clone_size: -

cdr3_nt: TGTGCCAGCAGTATAGGGCTAGCGTTCTACAATGAGCAGTTCTTC
cdr3_aa: CASSIGLAFYNEQFF
j_call: TRBJ2-1
v_call: TRBV6-1
d_call: -
clone_size: few

cdr3_nt: TGCGCCAGCAGCCTACAGGGGGTGGGGAACGAGCAGTACTTC
cdr3_aa: CASSLQGVGNEQYF
j_call: TRBJ2-7
v_call: TRBV5-1
d_call: TRBD1
clone_size: -

cdr3_nt: TGTGCCAGCAGCTCCAACAGGGACTACAATGAGCAGTTCTTC
cdr3_aa: CASSSNRDYNEQFF
j_call: TRBJ2-1
v_call: TRBV6-6
d_call: -
clone_size: -

cdr3_nt: TGTGCCATTTCACCGGGGGTCCCGTACAATGAGCAGTTCTTC
cdr3_aa: CAISPGVPYNEQFF
j_call: TRBJ2-1
v_call: TRBV27
d_call: -
clone_size: -

cdr3_nt: TGTGCCAGCAGGAATCCCGACTTCTACGAGCAGTACTTC
cdr3_aa: CASRNPDFYEQYF
j_call: TRBJ2-7
v_call: TRBV28
d_call: -
clone_size: -